Sequencing of this T cell receptor (beta chain) was carried out in a study of tumor-infiltrating lymphocytes in primary liver carcinoma. On the study more broadly: Productive TCRbeta reads per sample were roughly 3.5 to 7.13 million, not differing by tissue.

Co-extracted RNA and DNA came from around 20-30 mg of unsorted bulk tissue. Chronic HBV infection affected patients, none of whom had received treatment. Every tumor sample held more than 75% viable tumor cells. This CDR3 has 13 amino acids. A primer in the constant region served to generate TCR beta cDNA from 450 to 600 ng of total RNA. Generation of the TCR beta libraries relied on three nested multiplex PCR rounds using slightly modified ARM-PCR. Use of TRBV1-TRBV30 forward primers with a C-beta reverse primer characterized the first two PCR rounds, which lasted approximately 11 cycles each. TCRdb independently ran MiXCR on the multiplex PCR reads; one entry per CDR3 protein. The sample consists of 75,000 to 90,000 distinct CDR3 sequences, approximately 72% of them appearing once. As concerns this clonotype: Antigen specificity is unknown.

Study-level points and caveats: The study found tumor-adjacent and tumor-blood pairs overlapped less than tumor region pairs.

The V gene is TRBV12-3 or TRBV12-4, the J gene TRBJ1-5; no reliable D call. This TCR derives from a man aged 35-49 years with primary liver carcinoma and hepatitis B virus infection. Material for sequencing was liver tumor tissue from sampling region 1. Subset specified: tumor region T1, superior pole. CDR3 DNA sequence: TGTGCAAGAAGTTTAGTGGCAGACCAGCCCCAGCATTTT. Its translation is CARSLVADQPQHF.